This T cell receptor (beta chain) was found in a study of T cell repertoires in cytomegalovirus infection. Study overall: CMV infection plus the matching HLA type was flagged by public TCR beta signatures. Study-wide results and caveats: HLA-C-restricted CMV clonotypes gave the most frequent clonotype in two of eight donors.

The CDR3 has 17 residues. The germline CDR1 and CDR2 sequences are MNHEY and SVGAGI. J gave up 2 bases and V 5 bases, and 10 bases lay outside the gene matches. TCRdb reprocessed the reads via MiXCR and lists one record per CDR3 protein. This repertoire shows 300,000 or so distinct CDR3 sequences, 25% found once; its top ten account for approximately 12%. In its sample, this clonotype was seen a few times. Its antigen is as yet unknown. The sequence came from a human donor in good health (CMV status not recorded). Some clones in this sample may be carry-over from other donors' samples. The sample was cultured PBMCs, taken from culture after CMV antigen stimulation. The rearrangement links TRBV6-5 to TRBJ2-3, with 10 bases lining up with TRBD2. In DNA, the CDR3 is TGTGCCAGCAGTCCCGCTAGCGGGAGACATATCACAGATACGCAGTATTTT. Residues: CASSPASGRHITDTQYF.